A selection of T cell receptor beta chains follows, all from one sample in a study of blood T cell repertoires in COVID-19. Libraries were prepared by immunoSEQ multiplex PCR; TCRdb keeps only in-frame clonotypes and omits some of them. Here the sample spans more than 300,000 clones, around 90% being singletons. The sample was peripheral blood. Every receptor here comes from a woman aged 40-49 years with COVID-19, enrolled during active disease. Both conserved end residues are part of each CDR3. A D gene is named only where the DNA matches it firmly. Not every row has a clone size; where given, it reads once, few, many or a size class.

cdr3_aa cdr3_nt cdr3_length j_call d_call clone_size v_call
CASRRGTQYF TGTGCCAGCAGGCGAGGGACCCAGTACTTC 10 TRBJ2-5 NA NA TRBV28
CASSNRVNEQFF TGTGCCAGCAGCAACAGGGTCAATGAGCAGTTCTTC 12 TRBJ2-1 NA NA TRBV6-2/TRBV6-3
CASSLVPPPNPYEQYF TGTGCCAGCAGCTTAGTCCCTCCTCCTAATCCCTACGAGCAGTACTTC 16 TRBJ2-7 NA NA TRBV7-8
CASSVVPSGSTETQYF TGTGCCAGCAGCGTAGTCCCTAGCGGGAGTACAGAGACCCAGTACTTC 16 TRBJ2-5 TRBD2 NA TRBV9
CASSLVGSTEKLFF TGCGCCAGCAGCTTGGTTGGGAGCACTGAAAAACTGTTTTTT 14 TRBJ1-4 NA NA TRBV5-1
CASTLTGDSTGELFF TGTGCCAGCACCTTAACGGGGGACAGCACCGGGGAGCTGTTTTTT 15 TRBJ2-2 NA NA TRBV7-3
CASKANVLTF TGTGCCAGTAAGGCCAACGTCCTGACTTTC 10 TRBJ2-6 NA NA TRBV6-6
CASSPLGGTDTQYF TGTGCCAGCTCACCACTGGGGGGAACAGATACGCAGTATTTT 14 TRBJ2-3 NA NA TRBV18
CATSSAQGQKDEQYF TGTGCCACCAGCAGTGCACAGGGCCAGAAAGACGAGCAGTACTTC 15 TRBJ2-7 NA NA TRBV15
CASSRGGSNQPQHF TGTGCCAGTAGTAGAGGGGGAAGCAATCAGCCCCAGCATTTT 14 TRBJ1-5 NA few TRBV19
CASSERDSNTEAFF TGCGCCAGCAGTGAACGAGATTCGAACACTGAAGCTTTCTTT 14 TRBJ1-1 NA NA TRBV10-2
CASSLGQGALETQYF TGCGCCAGCAGCTTGGGACAGGGTGCATTGGAGACCCAGTACTTC 15 TRBJ2-5 TRBD1 NA TRBV5-1
CASSQGVVLAGRLAKNIQYF TGCGCCAGCAGCCAAGGAGTCGTACTAGCGGGGCGCCTAGCCAAAAACATTCAGTACTTC 20 TRBJ2-4 TRBD2 NA TRBV4-1
CASSRVNPYEQYF TGTGCCAGCAGCCGAGTAAACCCCTACGAGCAGTACTTC 13 TRBJ2-7 NA NA TRBV7-2
CSVGSTSGGNDEQFF TGCAGCGTCGGTTCAACTAGCGGGGGAAACGATGAGCAGTTCTTC 15 TRBJ2-1 TRBD2 NA TRBV29-1
CASSPQGAIGNTGELFF TGTGCCAGCAGCCCGCAGGGGGCTATAGGTAACACCGGGGAGCTGTTTTTT 17 TRBJ2-2 TRBD1 NA TRBV13
CASSPRPSGAGDTGELFF TGTGCCAGCTCACCACGCCCTAGCGGGGCAGGGGACACCGGGGAGCTGTTTTTT 18 TRBJ2-2 TRBD2 NA TRBV18
CASSIYSTGGVGETQYF TGTGCCAGTAGTATCTATTCGACAGGGGGCGTAGGGGAGACCCAGTACTTC 17 TRBJ2-5 TRBD1 NA TRBV19
CASSHPGTQNTEAFF TGTGCCAGCAGCCATCCCGGGACACAGAACACTGAAGCTTTCTTT 15 TRBJ1-1 NA NA TRBV28
CASWAQGALSGYTF TGTGCCAGCTGGGCCCAGGGGGCATTGAGTGGCTACACCTTC 14 TRBJ1-2 TRBD1 NA TRBV3-1/TRBV3-2
CASSLDRAGQPQHF TGTGCCAGCAGCTTGGACAGGGCAGGGCAGCCCCAGCATTTT 14 TRBJ1-5 TRBD1 NA TRBV7-6
CASSFRVTEATNYGYTF TGTGCCAGCAGTTTCCGCGTGACAGAGGCCACTAACTATGGCTACACCTTC 17 TRBJ1-2 NA NA TRBV27
CASRRPGTGLLRSTDTQYF TGTGCCAGCAGGAGACCCGGGACAGGGCTCCTCAGAAGCACAGATACGCAGTATTTT 19 TRBJ2-3 TRBD1 NA TRBV27